Listed below are T cell receptor beta chains from one sample, sequenced in a study of T cell repertoires in breast cancer. TCRdb reanalysed the emulsion pairing reads using MiXCR and keeps one entry per CDR3 protein. The sample gives about 40,000 distinct CDR3 sequences, about 48% of which show up once; 60% to 75% is in the top ten. Material: CD8+ T cells. These receptors all stem from a pool of human donors with breast cancer or a healthy control (not recorded which). CDR3s include the opening cysteine and the closing phenylalanine or tryptophan. D genes are given only for firm matches. Clone size is not always given. Where it is, it says once, few, many or a class for expanded clones.

clone_size	v_call	cdr3_length	j_call	d_call	cdr3_nt	cdr3_aa
.	TRBV6-2/TRBV6-3	15	TRBJ2-6	.	TGTGCCAGCAGTTACTCGAATTCCGGCGTCAACATCCTGACTTTC	CASSYSNSGVNILTF
few	TRBV7-9	15	TRBJ2-1	TRBD1	TGTGCCAGCAGCTTAGCCGGGACAGGGCACAATGAGCAGTTCTTC	CASSLAGTGHNEQFF
few	TRBV19	14	TRBJ1-4	.	TGTGCCAGTAGGGACGCTGGGATGGGTGAAAAACTGTTTTTT	CASRDAGMGEKLFF
.	TRBV19	15	TRBJ1-1	.	TGTGCCAGTAGCCCCCCCCAGGTCAGAGTCACTGAAGCTTTCTTT	CASSPPQVRVTEAFF
.	TRBV6-1	14	TRBJ1-1	TRBD1	TGTGCCAGCAGCCCCGCACAGGGGGGAAGGGAAGCTTTCTTT	CASSPAQGGREAFF
many	TRBV15	12	TRBJ1-2	.	TGTGCCACCAGCAGATCGGGGGTTGGCTACACCTTC	CATSRSGVGYTF
.	TRBV5-1	13	TRBJ2-7	.	TGCGCCAGCAGCTTGTCAGGGTCTCGGGAGCAGTACTTC	CASSLSGSREQYF
.	TRBV7-2	13	TRBJ2-3	.	TGTGCCAGCAGCTCTACAGGGTTAGATACGCAGTATTTT	CASSSTGLDTQYF
.	TRBV20-1	12	TRBJ2-3	.	TGCAGTGCTGAGGAAGGCACAGATACGCAGTATTTT	CSAEEGTDTQYF
few	TRBV2	14	TRBJ2-3	.	TGTGCCAGCAGGACCCGCCGGGGGACAGATACGCAGTATTTT	CASRTRRGTDTQYF
.	TRBV5-1	14	TRBJ2-7	TRBD1	TGCGCCAGCAGCTTGCAGACAGGGACCTACGAGCAGTACTTC	CASSLQTGTYEQYF
few	TRBV6-1	15	TRBJ2-3	TRBD2	TGTGCCAGCAGGTCCGGGACTAGCGGGACAGATACGCAGTATTTT	CASRSGTSGTDTQYF
.	TRBV19	10	TRBJ1-4	.	TGTGCCAGTAGCTGGGAAAAACTGTTTTTT	CASSWEKLFF
few	TRBV20-1	15	TRBJ1-2	.	TGCAGTGTTCTGAGTCGGGCAGGGAATAACTATGGCTACACCTTC	CSVLSRAGNNYGYTF
few	TRBV14	16	TRBJ2-3	TRBD1	TGTGCCAGCAGCCAAGGGACAGGGCGAGGGACAGATACGCAGTATTTT	CASSQGTGRGTDTQYF
.	TRBV12-3/TRBV12-4	16	TRBJ2-7	TRBD2	TGTGCCAGCAGTTGGGGGGCCGGCGGGAGGGGCTACGAGCAGTACTTC	CASSWGAGGRGYEQYF
.	TRBV5-1	16	TRBJ1-4	.	TGCGCCAGCAGCTTGGCCCCCGCAGGGACGAATGAAAAACTGTTTTTT	CASSLAPAGTNEKLFF
.	TRBV10-1	17	TRBJ1-1	.	TGCGCCAGCGACCGTCAGTCCTTTAGTTCCCGGGGAACTGAAGCTTTCTTT	CASDRQSFSSRGTEAFF
.	TRBV18	14	TRBJ2-7	TRBD1	TGTGCCAGCTCACCGGGACAGGGTCCCTACGAGCAGTACTTC	CASSPGQGPYEQYF
few	TRBV6-2/TRBV6-3	10	TRBJ2-1	.	TGTGCCTCGGGCGGGGCTGAGCAGTTCTTC	CASGGAEQFF
.	TRBV6-2/TRBV6-3	16	TRBJ2-2	TRBD2	TGTGCCAGCAGACACAAGGGACTAGTAAGCTCCGGGGAGCTGTTTTTT	CASRHKGLVSSGELFF
once	TRBV5-1	15	TRBJ2-7	.	TGCGCCAGCAGCTTGGGCGGGGGCACCGGTAACGAGCAGTACTTC	CASSLGGGTGNEQYF
.	TRBV19	14	TRBJ2-2	TRBD1	TGTGCCAGTAGACCGACAGGGGATACCGGGGAGCTGTTTTTT	CASRPTGDTGELFF
few	TRBV7-9	15	TRBJ2-1	TRBD1	TGTGCCAGCAGCCCCGGTAGGGGGCGCTGGAATGAGCAGTTCTTC	CASSPGRGRWNEQFF
.	TRBV5-6	15	TRBJ1-2	.	TGTGCCAGCAGCTCCGTCGCAGGGTGGTCGAGTGGCTACACCTTC	CASSSVAGWSSGYTF
.	TRBV5-1	11	TRBJ1-1	.	TGCGCCAGCAGCTTGCACCAGGAAGCTTTCTTT	CASSLHQEAFF
medium-sized	TRBV4-1	18	TRBJ2-5	TRBD1	TGCGCCAGCAGCCAAGATGCCTTCACCACAGGGGACCAAGAGACCCAGTACTTC	CASSQDAFTTGDQETQYF
.	TRBV6-1	17	TRBJ2-3	.	TGTGCCAGCAGTGAAGACTTCGCGGGGTCTAGCACAGATACGCAGTATTTT	CASSEDFAGSSTDTQYF
.	TRBV7-9	16	TRBJ2-7	TRBD2	TGTGCCAGCGGGCCGGGACTAGCGGGAGGGTCCTACGAGCAGTACTTC	CASGPGLAGGSYEQYF
few	TRBV29-1	11	TRBJ1-2	.	TGCAGCGTTCTAAGGGGACTCGGCTACACCTTC	CSVLRGLGYTF
.	TRBV18	15	TRBJ2-2	TRBD1	TGTGCCAGCTCAGACGGGACAGGAAACACCGGGGAGCTGTTTTTT	CASSDGTGNTGELFF
once	TRBV29-1	14	TRBJ1-5	.	TGCAGCGTTTCCCGAGGAGGGTTTAATCAGCCTCAGCATTTT	CSVSRGGFNQPQHF
.	TRBV20-1	16	TRBJ1-1	.	TGCAGTGCTAGGGAGGAAGCCAGCGTATCAAGTACTGAAGCTTTCTTT	CSAREEASVSSTEAFF
.	TRBV20-1	14	TRBJ1-2	.	TGCAGTGCTAGAAAAGAACGGGACCTAGAGGGCTACACCTTC	CSARKERDLEGYTF
.	TRBV19	14	TRBJ1-6	.	TGTGCCAGTAGTATAGTAGGGGCGCGTTCACCCCTCCACTTT	CASSIVGARSPLHF
many	TRBV7-9	15	TRBJ1-5	TRBD1	TGTGCCAGCAGCTATGGGACAGGCCGCAATCAGCCCCAGCATTTT	CASSYGTGRNQPQHF
few	TRBV25-1	13	TRBJ1-5	.	TGTGCCAGCGGTGACGTCGGCAATCAGCCCCAGCATTTT	CASGDVGNQPQHF
.	TRBV24-1	18	TRBJ1-1	.	TGTGCCACCAGTGATTTGTCCCCGGGGTGGCTCATGAACACTGAAGCTTTCTTT	CATSDLSPGWLMNTEAFF
many	TRBV18	14	TRBJ1-2	.	TGTGCCAGCTCACCAACCACAGGAGGCTATGGCTACACCTTC	CASSPTTGGYGYTF